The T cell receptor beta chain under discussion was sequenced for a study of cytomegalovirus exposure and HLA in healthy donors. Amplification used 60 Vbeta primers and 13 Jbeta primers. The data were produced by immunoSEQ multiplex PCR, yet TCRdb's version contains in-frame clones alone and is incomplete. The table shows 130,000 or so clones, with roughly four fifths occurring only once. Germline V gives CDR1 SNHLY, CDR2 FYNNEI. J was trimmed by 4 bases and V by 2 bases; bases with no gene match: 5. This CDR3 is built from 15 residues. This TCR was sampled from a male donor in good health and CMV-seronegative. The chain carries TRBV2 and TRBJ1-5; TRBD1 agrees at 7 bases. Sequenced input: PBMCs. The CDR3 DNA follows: TGTGCCAGCAGTGAAAGACAGGGAGGAAATCAGCCCCAGCATTTT. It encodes CASSERQGGNQPQHF.